The 16 T cell receptor beta chains below were found in one sample sequenced in a study of regulatory T cells in long-lasting Graves disease. Libraries of TCR beta came from iRepertoire HTBI primers plus Arm-PCR of CDR3 regions. TCRdb reprocessed the multiplex PCR reads via MiXCR and lists one record per CDR3 protein. This table has roughly 700,000 distinct CDR3 sequences, 25% to 30% appearing once. Described time point: persistent/refractory GD, antithyroid drugs over 5 years with positive TRAb. The TCR library was made from RNA extracted from PBMCs. The sample was peripheral blood mononuclear cells (PBMCs), taken when the disease was refractory, from a patient treated with antithyroid drugs. The receptors originated from a female donor with Graves disease.

This clonotype was recorded many times. The rearrangement links TRBV11-2 to TRBJ2-5; the D is unclear. This CDR3 has 12 residues. The germline V gene has CDR1 SGHAT and CDR2 FQNNGV. The germline V and J ends were trimmed by 3 bases and 4 bases, with 6 bases remaining between them. The CDR3 sequence is CASSFRPETQYF. CDR3 coding DNA: TGTGCCAGCAGCTTTAGGCCAGAGACCCAGTACTTC.

This clonotype was recorded many times. This chain joins TRBV2 and TRBJ1-2; D possibly corresponds to TRBD1 (5 bases). Trimming removed 7 bases from V and 4 bases from J, with 16 bases in between. The CDR3 runs to 14 residues. Germline-derived CDR1 and CDR2 are SNHLY and FYNNEI. CDR3 region: CASNGRGIVYGYTF. CDR3 sequence (DNA): TGTGCCAGCAACGGGCGGGGGATTGTCTATGGCTACACCTTC.

The genes are TRBV6-1 and TRBJ2-5; 11 positions match TRBD1. V trimming: 7 bases; J trimming: 5 bases; junction bases outside the gene matches: 9. The CDR3 totals 15 residues. From germline, CDR1 is MNHNS and CDR2 SASEGT. The CDR3 region is CASIPDRGRGETQYF. CDR3 DNA: TGTGCCAGCATTCCGGACAGGGGGCGCGGGGAGACCCAGTACTTC.

V and J are TRBV5-1 and TRBJ1-5; D ambiguous. The V end lost 0 bases, the J end lost 2 bases, and 12 bases lay between the germline ends. The CDR3 length is 16 residues. Per the germline V gene, CDR1 is SGHRS and CDR2 is YFSETQ. The CDR3 spells CASSLEPTSGNQPQHF. CDR3 coding DNA: TGCGCCAGCAGCTTGGAGCCCACGTCGGGCAATCAGCCCCAGCATTTT.

This clonotype appeared a single time. V is TRBV29-1 and J is TRBJ2-2; D remains unclear. Trimming pared 5 bases from V and 4 bases from J, leaving 8 bases between. In germline, CDR1 is SQVTM, CDR2 ANQGSEA. The CDR3 loop spans 12 amino acids. The CDR3 DNA reads as TGCAGCGTTTACAAGAGCACCGGGGAGCTGTTTTTT. Encoded protein: CSVYKSTGELFF.

This clonotype was detected many times. This chain links TRBV12-3 or TRBV12-4 with TRBJ2-2; 9 bases map to TRBD2. The V segment lost 4 bases and the J segment 8 bases; nucleotides outside the gene matches: 8. The CDR3 is 15 amino acids. CDR3 residues: CASSYLAGLSGELFF. As DNA, the CDR3 is TGTGCCAGCAGTTACCTAGCGGGATTATCAGGGGAGCTGTTTTTT.

The chain employs TRBV14 and TRBJ1-5; D possibly corresponds to TRBD1 (5 bases). Germline CDR1 SGHDN, CDR2 FVKESK. V lost 3 bases and J 0 bases, leaving 21 bases between the germline ends. The CDR3 covers 19 residues. Here the CDR3 reads CASSHPPTKDSNSNQPQHF. The DNA of the CDR3 is TGTGCCAGCAGCCATCCCCCAACGAAAGACAGCAATAGCAATCAGCCCCAGCATTTT.

The V call is TRBV7-2, the J call TRBJ1-2; possible D gene TRBD1, 5 bases. V dropped 5 bases and J dropped 7 bases, with 20 bases sitting between them. The CDR3 covers 15 residues. The germline gives CDR1 SGHTA, CDR2 FQGNSA. CDR3 amino acids: CASSPQISGTGGYTF. The CDR3 region has the DNA TGTGCCAGCAGCCCCCAAATTTCAGGGACTGGTGGCTACACCTTC.

This clonotype was seen only a few times. The chain carries TRBV28 and TRBJ1-5, with 11 bases identical to TRBD1. Germline V gene lookup returns CDR1 MDHEN and CDR2 SYDVKM. The junction had 2 bases not matched to a gene; V was cut back by 4 bases and J by 3 bases. This CDR3 comprises 15 residues. The CDR3 sequence: CASSWDRGDNQPQHF. The CDR3 coding sequence is TGTGCCAGCAGTTGGGACAGGGGGGACAATCAGCCCCAGCATTTT.

The V and J genes are TRBV6-5 and TRBJ1-1, with a tentative D call TRBD1 (5 bases). Between the trimmed V and J ends, which lost 2 bases and 5 bases, there was a span of 9 bases. The germline V gene encodes CDR1 MNHEY and CDR2 SVGAGI. The CDR3 covers 13 residues. The CDR3: CASSYPRGTEAFF. The DNA for the CDR3 is TGTGCCAGCAGTTACCCCCGGGGGACTGAAGCTTTCTTT.

This clonotype appeared a few times. The genes are TRBV24-1 and TRBJ1-1, with 8 bases lining up with TRBD1. From germline, CDR1 is KGHDR and CDR2 SFDVKD. V gave up 0 bases and J gave up 1 base; unmatched junction bases: 3. The CDR3 loop spans 16 amino acids. The CDR3 DNA reads TGTGCCACCAGTGATTTGTACGGACAGGGGAACACTGAAGCTTTCTTT. Translated, it gives CATSDLYGQGNTEAFF.

There are a few counts of this clonotype. This chain uses TRBV2 with TRBJ1-4, with TRBD1 identical over 8 bases. V lost 10 bases to trimming and J lost 2 bases; unmatched junction nucleotides: 6. There are 14 residues in the CDR3. Germline CDR1 SNHLY, CDR2 FYNNEI. CDR3 DNA sequence: TGTGCCACTGAGAGACAGGGGACTAATGAAAAACTGTTTTTT. This translates into CATERQGTNEKLFF.

The chain couples TRBV12-3 or TRBV12-4 to TRBJ2-7; no reliable D call. V was shortened by 6 bases and J by 6 bases, with 18 bases between the two germline ends. The CDR3 totals 14 residues. CDR3: CASSSARTWSEQYF. DNA of the CDR3: TGTGCCAGCAGCTCAGCCCGGACGTGGAGCGAGCAGTACTTC.

This clonotype was observed many times. The V call is TRBV28, the J call TRBJ1-4; TRBD1 agrees at 10 bases. The CDR3 is made up of 18 amino acids. V dropped 3 bases and J dropped 3; count of bases not matched to a gene: 10. Germline CDR1 MDHEN, CDR2 SYDVKM. The CDR3 here is CASSFGPGQGTSNEKLFF. The CDR3 DNA is TGTGCCAGCAGTTTCGGACCGGGACAGGGGACCTCTAATGAAAAACTGTTTTTT. The complete variable domain, with remaining parts taken from reference TRBV28 and TRBJ1-4, reads DVKVTQSSRYLVKRTGEKVFLECVQDMDHENMFWYRQDPGLGLRLIYFSYDVKMKEKGDIPEGYSVSREKKERFSLILESASTNQTSMYLCASSFGPGQGTSNEKLFFGSGTQLSVL.

This clonotype was picked up many times. The chain joins TRBV20-1 to TRBJ1-2; D uncertain. V lost 6 bases to trimming and J lost 6 bases, with 11 bases between them. There are 11 residues in the CDR3. The germline V gene encodes CDR1 DFQATT and CDR2 SNEGSKA (reference sequence). CDR3 nucleotides: TGCAGTGCCGGCCCCCACGATGGCTACACCTTC. Encoded protein: CSAGPHDGYTF.

This clonotype has a single count. The V and J genes are TRBV30 and TRBJ1-5; D remains unclear. Germline values: CDR1 GTSNPN, CDR2 SVGIG (reference sequence). Between the trimmed V and J ends, which lost 0 bases and 6 bases, there was a span of 9 bases. The CDR3 runs to 13 residues. CDR3 DNA sequence: TGTGCCTGGAGTGTCCGGCACGGTCAGCCCCAGCATTTT. It translates to CAWSVRHGQPQHF.